This TCR beta chain was identified during a study of blood T cell repertoires in COVID-19. Study details: PBMCs, B-cell-depleted T cells, or T cells were the source of the cDNA or gDNA that made up the material.

The CDR3 covers 16 residues. V lost 3 bases and J lost 7; bases outside the gene matches: 14. CDR1 and CDR2 from the germline V gene are MNHEY and SMNVEV (reference sequence). Sequencing used immunoSEQ multiplex PCR; TCRdb keeps in-frame clones, though not all of them. The table lists tens of thousands of clones, 75% to 90% of them singletons. This clone was counted between two and nine times. V gene TRBV27 combines with J gene TRBJ1-2, with 7 bases aligning to TRBD1. Sample: peripheral blood. The source is a woman at least 80 years old with active or convalescent COVID-19. This chain's CDR3 is CASSFGGGRGVGGYTF. The CDR3 DNA is TGTGCCAGCAGTTTTGGAGGGGGCCGGGGCGTCGGTGGCTACACCTTC.